The 29 T cell receptor beta chains given below trace back to one sample, sequenced in a study of T cells in Graves' hyperthyroidism and ophthalmopathy. RNA transcripts gave rise to amplified TCR beta CDR3 regions. TCR CDR3 regions were first amplified by RT-PCR with HTBI primers. One entry per CDR3 protein, called by TCRdb with MiXCR from the multiplex PCR reads. The sample consists of about 96,000 distinct CDR3 sequences, around 50% of them appearing once. The sample taken for sequencing was blood. These receptors all come from a woman in her 40s with Graves' hyperthyroidism.

The chain is built from TRBV6-4 and TRBJ1-1; D not certain. The CDR3 has 12 amino acids. Germline CDR1 and CDR2: MRHNA and SNTAGT. The V end was cut by 6 bases, the J end by 1 base, with 6 bases between. The CDR3 region has the DNA TGTGCCAGCAGAGCTGAGAACACTGAAGCTTTCTTT. This gives the protein CASRAENTEAFF.

This clonotype was recorded at least ten times. A junction end diverges from the germline sequence, so it may reflect a read error. The rearrangement uses TRBV7-2 and TRBJ2-7, with 7 bases fitting TRBD2. The CDR3 has 13 residues. CDR1 and CDR2 (germline): SGHTA, FQGNSA. The DNA of the CDR3 is TGTGCCAGCAGCCTTTGGGGCGGGAGCTGCCTTTTTTTC. This codes for CASSLWGGSCLFF.

This clonotype was observed a few times. Because the CDR3's place on the DNA is in doubt, the DNA is left out and the CDR3 is given as listed by TCRdb. This chain connects TRBV7-8 to TRBJ1-2; the table gives TRBD1 as D, unverified against the DNA. CDR1 is SGHVS, CDR2 FQNEAQ, per germline. The CDR3 spans 13 amino acids, including both terminal residues. The CDR3 protein is CASSLVWAHGNTF.

Notes on this clonotype: One junction end does not reproduce the germline sequence, and a read error may be involved. The chain carries TRBV7-9 and TRBJ2-6; unclear D gene. CDR3 length equals 16 residues. The germline V gene has CDR1 SEHNR and CDR2 FQNEAQ (reference sequence). In nucleotides, the CDR3 is TGTGCCAGCAGCTTAAGATCCCCCCATAACCCGAACACTGAAGCTTTC. Translated: CASSLRSPHNPNTEAF.

Here the CDR3 DNA reads TGCAGTGCTAGAGATCGACTCGCGGCCATATATTTT. This translates into CSARDRLAAIYF. The chain carries TRBV20-1 and TRBJ1-3; the D is unclear. V gave up 0 bases and J gave up 11 bases, with 11 bases separating them. There are 12 residues in the CDR3. Germline V gene lookup returns CDR1 DFQATT and CDR2 SNEGSKA (reference sequence).

V and J are TRBV7-2 and TRBJ2-5, with D possibly TRBD1 on 5 matching bases. The CDR3 is 18 residues long. V dropped 1 base and J dropped 0 bases, with 18 bases sitting between them. The germline CDR1 and CDR2 sequences are SGHTA and FQGNSA. CDR3 sequence (DNA): TGTGCCAGCAGCTTAGTATTACAGGAGAATCTTTACCAAGAGACCCAGTACTTC. Translating it yields CASSLVLQENLYQETQYF.

The chain uses TRBV5-4 and TRBJ2-2, with 9 bases matching TRBD1. CDR1 and CDR2 (germline): SGHNT, YYREEE (reference sequence). V was clipped by 3 bases and J by 9 bases; unmatched bases: 12. The CDR3 extends over 16 amino acids. CDR3 sequence: CASSSGTGCEVRELFF. The CDR3, as DNA: TGTGCCAGCAGCTCCGGGACAGGGTGCGAAGTTAGGGAGCTGTTTTTT.

In this sample, this clonotype turned up once. The genes are TRBV10-3 and TRBJ2-7, with 10 positions matching TRBD1. Germline V lookup: CDR1 ENHRY, CDR2 SYGVKD. This CDR3 contains 16 residues. V shed 5 bases and J 3 bases; nucleotides not matched to a gene: 10. CDR3 region: CAISPGGDRGLYEQYF. CDR3 nucleotides: TGTGCCATCAGTCCTGGCGGGGACAGGGGTCTCTACGAGCAGTACTTC.

This clonotype was counted at least ten times. The J gene is TRBJ1-5, the V gene TRBV10-3, with 7 positions matching TRBD1. V gave up 6 bases and J gave up 1 base; unmatched junction bases: 6. The length of the CDR3 is 15 residues. Germline CDR1 reads ENHRY; CDR2 reads SYGVKD. This CDR3 reads CAISTTGISNQPQHF. The DNA for the CDR3 is TGTGCCATCAGCACGACAGGGATCAGCAATCAGCCCCAGCATTTT.

This clonotype appeared many times. The CDR3: CASSLQRVQETQYF. Here the CDR3 DNA reads TGCGCCAGCAGCTTGCAGAGGGTCCAAGAGACCCAGTACTTC. The chain is built from TRBV5-1 and TRBJ2-5, with D tentatively TRBD2 (5 bases). The CDR3 consists of 14 residues. The V gene's germline CDR1 is SGHRS and CDR2 YFSETQ. Deletions cut 1 base from V and 1 base from J, with 8 bases between.

The chain employs TRBV7-9 and TRBJ1-2; TRBD1 agrees at 10 bases. The CDR3 has 15 amino acids. Trimming cost V 6 bases and J 3 bases; bases outside gene matches: 7. CDR1 is SEHNR, CDR2 FQNEAQ, per germline (reference sequence). The chain's CDR3 is CASRPTGGVDYGYTF. Here the CDR3 DNA reads TGTGCCAGCAGACCGACAGGGGGCGTGGACTATGGCTACACCTTC. Full variable domain (missing parts from reference TRBV7-9 and TRBJ1-2): DTGVSQNPRHKITKRGQNVTFRCDPISEHNRLYWYRQTLGQGPEFLTYFQNEAQLEKSRLLSDRFSAERPKGSFSTLEIQRTEQGDSAMYLCASRPTGGVDYGYTFGSGTRLTVV.

This clonotype has ten or more counts. The V and J genes are TRBV20-1 and TRBJ2-2; a possible D gene is TRBD2 (6 bases). The germline V gene encodes CDR1 DFQATT and CDR2 SNEGSKA (reference sequence). V lost 2 bases and J 7 bases, leaving 11 bases between the germline ends. This CDR3 region has 13 residues. CDR3 region: CSARSGSYGELFF. CDR3 bases: TGCAGTGCTAGATCCGGGAGTTACGGGGAGCTGTTTTTT.

Worth noting for this clonotype: Sequence at one end of the junction differs from germline and may be a read error. The chain links TRBV20-1 to TRBJ2-6, with a possible D match to TRBD1 (6 bases). The CDR3 totals 12 residues. CDR1 is DFQATT, CDR2 SNEGSKA, per germline (reference sequence). In nucleotides, the CDR3 is TGCAGTGCCTTAGACAGGACAAACACTGAAGCTTTC. Amino acids: CSALDRTNTEAF.

There are many counts of this clonotype. This chain uses TRBV2 with TRBJ1-1; a weak D match, TRBD1 (5 bases). V shed 4 bases and J shed 2 bases, with 8 bases lying between them. The germline V gene has CDR1 SNHLY and CDR2 FYNNEI. This CDR3 is built from 13 residues. CDR3 sequence reads: CASSVRGNTEAFF. The CDR3, as DNA: TGTGCCAGCAGTGTAAGGGGAAACACTGAAGCTTTCTTT. Full variable domain (rest looked up from reference TRBV2 and TRBJ1-1): EPEVTQTPSHQVTQMGQEVILRCVPISNHLYFYWYRQILGQKVEFLVSFYNNEISEKSEIFDDQFSVERPDGSNFTLKIRSTKLEDSAMYFCASSVRGNTEAFFGQGTRLTVV.

Comment on this clonotype: Relative to the germline gene, one junction end is altered; a read error may explain this. This chain uses TRBV7-7 with TRBJ2-7; D may be TRBD1 or TRBD2 (5 bases each). The CDR3 has 15 amino acids. Germline V gives CDR1 SSHAT, CDR2 FNYEAQ (reference sequence). This CDR3 is CASSLATATTYEQYF. In DNA form, the CDR3 reads TGTGCTAGCAGCTTAGCGACAGCCACTACCTACGAGCAGTACTTC.

This clonotype was seen at least ten times. The genes are TRBV12-3 or TRBV12-4 and TRBJ1-2; D remains ambiguous. The V and J ends lost 5 bases and 4 bases respectively, with 20 bases between them. This CDR3 is 16 amino acids long. The CDR3 loop reads CASSPSLGSLFYGYTF. CDR3 bases: TGTGCCAGCAGTCCTTCCTTGGGGTCCCTTTTCTATGGCTACACCTTC.

The chain is built from TRBV29-1 and TRBJ1-2; 7 bases are shared with TRBD1. This CDR3 has 13 amino acids. CDR1 and CDR2 (germline): SQVTM, ANQGSEA. The V and J ends lost 2 bases and 2 bases, in that order; junction bases with no gene match: 2. CDR3 bases: TGCAGCGTTGAACGGGACAGAAACTATGGCTACACCTTC. Its protein is CSVERDRNYGYTF.

The V gene is TRBV29-1, the J gene TRBJ2-7, with 8 bases fitting TRBD1. V dropped 7 bases and J dropped 2; count of bases not matched to a gene: 10. Looked up from germline, CDR1 is SQVTM and CDR2 is ANQGSEA. The CDR3 totals 14 residues. CDR3 bases: TGCAGCGGTAGGACAGGGCCATCGACCTACGAGCAGTACTTC. This sequence encodes CSGRTGPSTYEQYF.

The chain has TRBV28 and TRBJ2-5; 9 bases agree with TRBD1. Trimming took 5 bases from V and 6 from J; bases not matched to a gene: 13. The CDR3 runs to 16 residues. Germline CDR1 MDHEN, CDR2 SYDVKM. DNA for the CDR3: TGTGCCAGCAGTACCCTCGGACAGGGGAGGGTACAGACCCAGTACTTC. Translating it yields CASSTLGQGRVQTQYF.

This clonotype was counted a few times. This chain joins TRBV29-1 and TRBJ2-7; TRBD1 might be the D (5 bases). From germline, CDR1 is SQVTM and CDR2 ANQGSEA. The CDR3 length is 12 residues. V lost 8 bases, J lost 0 bases, and 11 bases lay in between. CDR3: CSQVRDSYEQYF. The CDR3, as DNA: TGCAGCCAAGTCAGGGACTCCTACGAGCAGTACTTC.

J is TRBJ2-6 and V is TRBV29-1; TRBD2 is a possible D gene (6 bases). The length of the CDR3 is 15 residues. V was trimmed by 8 bases and J by 4 bases, leaving 18 bases between them. CDR1 is SQVTM, CDR2 ANQGSEA, per germline. DNA of the CDR3: TGCAGCTCCGTAGGGGCGGGACCGGGGGCCAACGTCCTGACTTTC. It yields the protein CSSVGAGPGANVLTF.

The rearrangement uses TRBV10-3 and TRBJ2-5; TRBD1 is a possible D gene (6 bases). In germline, CDR1 is ENHRY, CDR2 SYGVKD. V gave up 9 bases and J gave up 6 bases, with 17 bases separating them. The CDR3 extends over 13 amino acids. CDR3 coding DNA: TGTGCCATTCAAACAGGGAATGGGAAGACCCAGTACTTC. Translating gives CAIQTGNGKTQYF.

In the case of this clonotype: The junction differs from germline at one of its ends, possibly a read error. The DNA for the CDR3 is TGTACCAGCAGCTTGGTGGGGACGAATGAAAAACTGTTTTTT. Encoded protein: CTSSLVGTNEKLFF. The chain is built from TRBV7-9 and TRBJ1-4, with D maybe TRBD1 (5 bases). Germline V lookup: CDR1 SEHNR, CDR2 FQNEAQ (reference sequence). The CDR3 covers 14 residues.

This clonotype was seen a handful of times. This sequence joins TRBV10-3 and TRBJ1-6; weak D call: TRBD1 (5 bases). V was cut by 5 bases and J by 8 bases, with 13 bases left in between. The germline CDR1 and CDR2 sequences are ENHRY and SYGVKD. This CDR3 contains 14 residues. The CDR3 sequence: CAISRGRGDSPLHF. CDR3 DNA sequence: TGTGCCATCAGTCGGGGACGGGGCGATTCACCCCTCCACTTT.

V and J are TRBV11-2 and TRBJ2-5; D is possibly TRBD1 (6 bases). Trimming left V 5 bases short and J 4 bases short, with 14 bases between. Germline lookup yields CDR1 SGHAT and CDR2 FQNNGV. The CDR3 spans 14 residues. CDR3 in amino acids: CASSPQGGRETQYF. The CDR3 DNA is TGTGCCAGCAGCCCACAGGGTGGGCGAGAGACCCAGTACTTC.

This clonotype came up a few times. The rearrangement links TRBV25-1 to TRBJ1-1; D call uncertain. With 1 base removed from V and 8 bases from J, the gap between germline ends came to 8 bases. The CDR3 totals 12 residues. Germline values: CDR1 MGHDK, CDR2 SYGVNS. The CDR3 bases are TGTGCCAGCAGTGAATCTTACGGGGAAGCTTTCTTT. Its translation: CASSESYGEAFF.

This clonotype has ten or more counts. V is TRBV5-1 and J is TRBJ2-7; D might be TRBD1 (6 bases). V lost 6 bases and J lost 8, with 12 bases in between. Germline values: CDR1 SGHRS, CDR2 YFSETQ. The CDR3 has 11 residues. The CDR3 DNA is TGCGCCAGCAACCAGGGGTTACAGCAGTACTTC. Translating it yields CASNQGLQQYF.

The V call is TRBV9, the J call TRBJ2-3; 8 bases fit TRBD2. After removal of 0 bases from V and 3 bases from J, the junction contained 9 bases not matched to a gene. This CDR3 is 17 amino acids long. CDR1 is SGDLS and CDR2 is YYNGEE in the germline V gene. The CDR3 nucleotides read TGTGCCAGCAGCGTAGAGCCGGGAGGGGGACTTACAGATACGCAGTATTTT. Protein: CASSVEPGGGLTDTQYF.

This clonotype was detected ten times or more. This sequence joins TRBV20-1 and TRBJ2-5; tentatively, D is TRBD2 (6 bases). The V end was cut by 2 bases, the J end by 5 bases, with 9 bases between. Germline CDR1 reads DFQATT; CDR2 reads SNEGSKA (reference sequence). This CDR3 is built from 12 residues. The CDR3 region is CSARLGGETQYF. CDR3 DNA sequence: TGCAGTGCTAGACTAGGAGGGGAGACCCAGTACTTC.